The present entry profiles one T cell receptor beta chain with its context. Its antigen is unknown. One base away there is no much larger clone; base qualities are not given. These data come from a study of cytomegalovirus exposure and HLA in healthy donors (dated by TCRdb to 2017 to 2019). Describing the broader study: An earlier analysis of several hundred of the donors reported 250 to 350 Gb of sequence data and 117 million unique TCR beta sequences from about 200 million T cells. In an earlier analysis of over 550 of the donors, high-throughput TCR beta sequencing was used to judge whether each TCR beta V gene segment behaved as functional or pseudogenic. The number of typed donors differed by locus: 629-630 for A, B, C, DRB1 and DQB1; roughly 510 for DQA1; over 600 for DPA1; and 400 to 480 for DPB1. The study aimed to test whether signatures of past pathogen exposure could be identified by cataloging public T cell receptors. On average, roughly 240,000 unique TCR beta nucleotide sequences were sequenced per donor among about 400 genotyped donors of the cohort, with around 19% of those sequences being non-productive. Of the roughly 410 genotyped donors, 75% to 85% were placed in the genetic ancestry cluster associated with self-reported Caucasian donors. Besides the first cohort of roughly 660 subjects, a separate validation cohort made up of 120 different subjects was used. HLA typing covered class I and class II loci at four-digit resolution. Roughly 5 DR-DQ haplotypes were treated as single units for association and clustering because of strong linkage in the cohort. The study combined high-throughput TCR immunosequencing, statistical association of individual TCRs with disease status, and machine learning to predict cytomegalovirus infection status. Genome-wide SNP genotypes for about 65% of the roughly 670 donors were used in a later genetic analysis, which treated that subset as a discovery cohort. All discovery cohort repertoires had been generated using a single sequencing platform. A later analysis re-analyzed previously published TCR beta repertoires from about 600 donors and added high-resolution HLA genotyping to study TCR occurrence patterns. Alongside the repertoire data, information on donor age, sex, ethnicity and CMV serostatus was compiled. Rather than drawing on any new phenotypic data, the later analysis identified candidate immune exposures from TCR beta sequences and the way those sequences occurred across donors. The T cell repertoires of around 730 subjects were profiled by immunosequencing and related to cytomegalovirus serostatus. An early release covering over 500 HLA-typed donors comprised approximately 300 gigabases of sequencing data and tens of millions of unique TCR sequences. Study-wide findings and limitations: Strong co-occurrence of HLA alleles, especially DR and DQ, made assigning TCR associations to individual alleles difficult. According to the authors, the approach could potentially be generalized to other disease states and immunological phenotypes. A further reported finding was that TCR beta sequences accurately predicted the HLA-A and HLA-B alleles for most subjects in the first cohort. Some IMGT-functional V segments, including TRBV6-2 and TRBV6-3, could not be distinguished by the 87-base-pair reads and were therefore excluded. A later analysis found that most CMV-associated TCR beta chains appeared HLA-restricted, with HLA associations seemingly driven largely by CMV exposure. Because some donors lacked HLA typing at each locus, the association tests relied only on the typed subset. A few of the identified cytomegalovirus-associated TCR beta chains were confirmed in vitro to be specific for cytomegalovirus antigens. Linkage disequilibrium might explain the correlated functional status among segregating V segments, but an unknown experimental factor could not be ruled out. Compared with equally common non-associated chains, HLA-associated TCR beta chains in a later analysis were more clonally expanded and had lower generation probabilities. An earlier analysis of approximately 540 of the donors showed that most TCR beta V segments appeared in productive rearrangements either about 87% or about 30% of the time, which broadly matched IMGT annotations. Cytomegalovirus status was reported to be diagnosed by the classifier with high specificity and sensitivity in both the original and validation cohorts. Because counts were too low, fewer than 20 rarely observed V segments, including chromosome 9 orphons, were excluded from the earlier analysis of roughly 580 of the donors. This cohort had only TCR beta chains sequenced, and the lack of alpha or paired-chain data limited which features could be detected. Immune exposure information for the cohort was limited to CMV serostatus. Several of the top co-occurrence clusters appeared to be linked to parvovirus B19, influenza, CMV and Epstein-Barr virus, according to a later analysis. In a later genetic analysis, fewer N-insertions in productive TCRs were reported among donors in an Asian-associated ancestry cluster than the roughly 710-donor mean. In a later analysis, around 17,000 TCR beta sequences were associated with specific HLA alleles at a false discovery rate of 0.05. The presence/absence analyses assumed that sequencing depth was roughly uniform across donors, and that assumption may not be true. A group of highly shared sequence variants was considered likely to be a technical artifact of the sequencing pipeline. In a later analysis, the rate of TCR association differed among HLA loci, with DRB1 alleles having the most associated TCRs and HLA-C alleles having the fewest. The study gave a list of under 200 TCR beta chains associated with cytomegalovirus. Across donors, most TCR sequences were observed very rarely, whereas some public TCRs were present in many individuals. A later genetic analysis associated a missense DCLRE1C variant with V-gene and J-gene trimming of TCR beta chains, and an independent cohort replicated the association.

Reading the germline V gene gives CDR1 MDHEN and CDR2 SYDVKM. Measured from the cysteine to the phenylalanine, the CDR3 is 14 residues long. Just the 42-base CDR3 DNA is kept, in frame starting at base 1. The junction shows trimming of 6 bases on V and 2 bases on J, and the gene matches do not reach 1 base of it. Libraries came from the immunoSEQ multiplex PCR assay. For the multiplex PCR, a mixture combining 60 forward primers for TCR Vbeta segments and 13 reverse primers for TCR Jbeta segments was used. The CDR3 region of rearranged TCR beta genes was amplified from genomic DNA with a multiplex PCR assay. Amplified TCR beta libraries were sequenced as 87-base-pair reads on the Illumina HiSeq System. From the authors' description of their analysis: In a later analysis, tens of millions of unique TCR beta chains were counted across the 690 or so repertoires, and about 9.9 million of these chains were shared by at least two donors. Raw reads were error-corrected and collapsed into unique sequences with a nearest-neighbor algorithm that merged closely related sequences to remove PCR and sequencing errors. To assign V, D and J gene segments, CDR3 sequences were aligned to IMGT reference sequences. For a sequence to be retained, a match of at least six nucleotides was required to both a V gene segment and a J gene segment. A rearrangement counted as productive if the CDR3 had no stop codons and remained in frame with V and J, and every other rearrangement counted as non-productive. CDR3 was defined according to IMGT convention as the region running from the second conserved V-encoded cysteine to the conserved J-encoded phenylalanine. The earlier analysis of approximately 500 of the donors excluded sequences that lacked an unambiguous match to a single V gene segment. An earlier analysis of 587 of the donors classified V segments as functional when productive rearrangements were above 56.7% and as segregating when the standard deviation between donors was above 5%. To diagnose cytomegalovirus status from the catalog of TCR beta chain sequences, a statistical classification framework was built. In a later analysis, V and J genes were assigned by comparing TCR nucleotide sequences against IMGT/GENE-DB human TR gene sequences. In a later analysis, CDR3 sequences and most-parsimonious VDJ recombination scenarios were assigned using the TCRdist pipeline. In a later analysis, each TCR beta chain was defined by its CDR3 amino acid sequence together with its V-gene family, and reads without a unique V-gene family were excluded. To address suspected cross-contamination and a sequencing artifact, a later analysis removed roughly 580 highly shared, low-generation-probability nucleotide sequences. For each public chain, a later analysis derived a clonal expansion index from normalized ranks of inferred template counts within each repertoire. In a later analysis, generation probabilities were computed using a VDJ recombination model fitted to out-of-frame rearrangements, and the results were checked against IGoR. A later analysis scored TCR-TCR, TCR-HLA and TCR-CMV co-occurrence with hypergeometric tests, applying a repertoire-size bias correction to TCR pairs. To estimate false discovery rates, a later analysis permuted the HLA or CMV assignments 20 times. A later analysis grouped co-occurring TCRs with DBSCAN, adding TCRdist sequence similarity when clustering within HLA-allele-positive subsets. For co-occurrence clustering, repertoires with fewer than 30,000 or more than 120,000 public chains were excluded, along with a handful of repertoires with anomalous nucleotide sharing. Held by TCRdb, this immuneACCESS table contains in-frame sequences only and omits some clones. Under half of the omission traces to an unresolved V gene where checked; the cause of the rest is unknown. The D gene and trimming were derived from the DNA, and the V and J assignments and clone size from that table. Present in this sample are some 190,000 clones, 81% of which were seen just once. The ten largest clones take up about 3.5% of the sample.

In total, over 600 healthy bone marrow donors made up the cohort. Cohort members were all nominally healthy when sampled, although unrecorded immune exposures were likely present. The donor tested CMV seropositive and was one of the 289 seropositive cohort members. Each donor provided a peripheral blood sample, and peripheral blood mononuclear cells were used for TCR beta sequencing. Genomic DNA extraction from the blood cell samples was performed with the Qiagen DNeasy Blood Extraction Kit. The source material was PBMCs. The rearranged segments are TRBV28 and TRBJ2-6, with 7 bases matching TRBD1. The TCR was taken from a man aged 35 to 55 in good health and CMV-seropositive. The DNA sequence is TGTGCCAGCAGGCAGGGGGCTGGGGCCAACGTCCTGACTTTC. Its coded protein is CASRQGAGANVLTF.